This TCR beta chain was documented in a study of CD8 T cells in ankylosing spondylitis. This clonotype was seen ten or more times. The antigen remains undetermined. Points from the study as a whole: Disease-linked clones had a CD8+ phenotype and relatively low frequency in peripheral blood.

TCRdb reprocessed the 5' RACE reads with MiXCR, giving one entry per CDR3 protein. The sample records 250,000 to 400,000 distinct CDR3 sequences, around 10% being singletons. Germline V gene lookup returns CDR1 DFQATT and CDR2 SNEGSKA (reference sequence). With 2 bases removed from V and 10 bases from J, the gap between germline ends came to 12 bases. The length of the CDR3 is 13 residues. The sample taken for sequencing was blood, either unsorted or a sorted T cell fraction (not recorded which). The sequence was obtained from a female donor with ankylosing spondylitis or in good health (not recorded which). The rearrangement uses TRBV20-1 and TRBJ1-6; D may be TRBD1 (5 bases). CDR3 sequence: CSARLAGRSPLHF. Here the CDR3 DNA reads TGCAGTGCTAGACTGGCAGGGAGGTCACCCCTCCACTTT.